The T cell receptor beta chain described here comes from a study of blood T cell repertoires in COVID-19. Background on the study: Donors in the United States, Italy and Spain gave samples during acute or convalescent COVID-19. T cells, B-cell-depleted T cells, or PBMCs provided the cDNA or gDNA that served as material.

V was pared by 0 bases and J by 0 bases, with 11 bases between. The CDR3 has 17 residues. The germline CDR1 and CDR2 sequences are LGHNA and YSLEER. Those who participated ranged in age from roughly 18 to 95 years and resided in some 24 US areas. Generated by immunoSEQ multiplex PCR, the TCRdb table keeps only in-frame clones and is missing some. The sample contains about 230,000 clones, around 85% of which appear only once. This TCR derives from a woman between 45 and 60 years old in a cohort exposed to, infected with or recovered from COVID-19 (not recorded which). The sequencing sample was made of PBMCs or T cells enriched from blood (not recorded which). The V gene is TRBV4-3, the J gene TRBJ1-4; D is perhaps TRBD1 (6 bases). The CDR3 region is CASSQDWGGATNEKLFF. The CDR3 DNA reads TGCGCCAGCAGCCAAGATTGGGGGGGCGCAACTAATGAAAAACTGTTTTTT.